This T cell receptor beta chain was recovered during a study of PD-1 blockade in classical Hodgkin lymphoma. Profiled with immunoSEQ multiplex PCR; TCRdb holds only in-frame clones, not every one. Among about 4,100 clones listed, about 76% were seen once. The V end was cut by 2 bases, the J end by 5 bases, with 10 bases between. The germline V gene has CDR1 SGHDT and CDR2 YYEEEE. The CDR3 loop spans 14 amino acids. Relapses following autologous stem cell transplantation were seen in all patients, with brentuximab vedotin exposure varying. Source: peripheral blood mononuclear cells (PBMCs), taken at baseline. V gene TRBV5-6 combines with J gene TRBJ2-2; D is unresolved. This TCR was recovered from a human donor with classical Hodgkin lymphoma. The CDR3 DNA reads TGTGCCAGCAGCTTACTCCAGGAAACCGGGGAGCTGTTTTTT. Translating it yields CASSLLQETGELFF.